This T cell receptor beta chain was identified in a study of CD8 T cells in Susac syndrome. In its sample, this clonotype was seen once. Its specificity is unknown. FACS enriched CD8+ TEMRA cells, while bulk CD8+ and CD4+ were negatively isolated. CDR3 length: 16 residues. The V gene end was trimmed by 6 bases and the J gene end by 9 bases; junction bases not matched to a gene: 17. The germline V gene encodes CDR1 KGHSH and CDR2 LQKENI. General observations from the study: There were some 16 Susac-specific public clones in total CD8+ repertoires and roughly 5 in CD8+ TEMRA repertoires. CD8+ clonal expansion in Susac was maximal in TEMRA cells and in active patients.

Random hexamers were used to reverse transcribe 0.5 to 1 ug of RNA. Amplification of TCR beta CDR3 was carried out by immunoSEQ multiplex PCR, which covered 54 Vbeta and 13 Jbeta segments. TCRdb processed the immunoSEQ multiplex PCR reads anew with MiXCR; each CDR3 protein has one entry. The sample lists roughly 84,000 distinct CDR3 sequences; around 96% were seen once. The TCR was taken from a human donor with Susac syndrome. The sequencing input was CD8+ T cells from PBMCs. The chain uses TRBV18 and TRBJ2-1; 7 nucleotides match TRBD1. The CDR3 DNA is TGTGCCAGCTCTTCGAATCACGGGACAGATCTCCGTGAGCAGTTCTTC. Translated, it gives CASSSNHGTDLREQFF.